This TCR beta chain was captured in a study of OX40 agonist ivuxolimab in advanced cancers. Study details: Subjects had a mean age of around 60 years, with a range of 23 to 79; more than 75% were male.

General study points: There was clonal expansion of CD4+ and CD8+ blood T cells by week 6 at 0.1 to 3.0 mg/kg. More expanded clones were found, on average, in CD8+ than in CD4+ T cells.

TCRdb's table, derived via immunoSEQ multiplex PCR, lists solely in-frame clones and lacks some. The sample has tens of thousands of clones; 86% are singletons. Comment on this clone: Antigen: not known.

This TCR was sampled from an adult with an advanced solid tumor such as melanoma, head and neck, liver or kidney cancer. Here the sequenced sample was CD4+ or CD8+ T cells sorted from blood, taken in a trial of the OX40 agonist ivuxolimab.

The CDR3 DNA sequence: TGTGCCAGTGGAGGGCATAATTCACCCCTCCACTTT. Translated, it gives CASGGHNSPLHF. The chain joins TRBV28 to TRBJ1-6; D not certain. This CDR3 has 12 residues. V lost 9 bases to trimming and J lost 5 bases, with 8 bases between them. Germline V lookup: CDR1 MDHEN, CDR2 SYDVKM.